This T cell receptor (beta chain) originates from a study of blood T cell repertoires in COVID-19. Study details: PBMCs, B-cell-depleted T cells, or T cells were the source of the cDNA or gDNA that made up the material.

TCRdb's table, derived via immunoSEQ multiplex PCR, lists solely in-frame clones and lacks some. This table holds around 270,000 clones, 86% found once. The germline V and J ends were trimmed by 4 bases and 2 bases, with 15 bases remaining between them. The CDR3 length is 15 residues. Germline assignment: CDR1 ENHRY and CDR2 SYGVKD. Sequencing was performed on peripheral blood. The chain combines TRBV10-3 with TRBJ2-7; D is perhaps TRBD1 (6 bases). The source of this sequence is a man aged 35 to 55 who had recovered from COVID-19. DNA for the CDR3: TGTGCCATCAGTGTCTCAAGGGACAAAACCTACGAGCAGTACTTC. The encoded protein is CAISVSRDKTYEQYF.